This T cell receptor (beta chain) was observed in a study of cytomegalovirus exposure and HLA in healthy donors. Researchers ran the PCR with 60 Vbeta and 13 Jbeta primers. Assay: immunoSEQ multiplex PCR; the TCRdb copy retains only in-frame clones and omits some. Counted here are some 120,000 clones, around 74% occurring once; the ten biggest clones make up 5.5% to 7.5%. CDR1 is MNHNY, CDR2 SVGAGI, per germline (reference sequence). The CDR3 consists of 13 residues. Trimming removed 6 bases from V and 1 base from J, with 9 bases in between. The receptor comes from a woman between 50 and 59 years old in good health and CMV-seropositive. The sample was PBMCs. This rearrangement joins TRBV6-6 to TRBJ2-5; possibly TRBD1 for D (6 bases). The CDR3 sequence is CASRVQGQETQYF. In DNA, the CDR3 is TGTGCCAGCAGGGTACAGGGCCAAGAGACCCAGTACTTC.